This is a list of T cell receptor beta chains from one sample in a study of spatial heterogeneity in lung cancer. MiXCR, run by TCRdb on the 5' RACE reads, gives a single entry per CDR3 protein. The data hold about 92,000 distinct CDR3 sequences, with 12% observed a single time. The specimen comprised PBMCs, sampled at surgery. The receptors shown here come from a male donor with early-stage non-small cell lung cancer. The CDR3 runs from the conserved cysteine through the conserved F or W. Each record gives: V gene, D gene, clone size, J gene, CDR3 protein, CDR3 DNA. The D gene is left open where the match is weak. Some rows have no size entry. The others give once, few or many, or a class for an expanded clone.

TRBV6-6	TRBD2	many	TRBJ2-7	CASSLLGAGRVMIDEQYF	TGTGCCAGCAGTCTTCTAGGGGCAGGGAGGGTTATGATAGACGAGCAGTACTTC
TRBV4-3	TRBD2	few	TRBJ2-3	CASSQVLAGVRDTQYF	TGCGCCAGCAGCCAAGTTTTAGCGGGAGTGAGAGATACGCAGTATTTT
TRBV10-3	NA	few	TRBJ2-5	CAITPGERETQYF	TGTGCCATCACCCCAGGGGAACGAGAGACCCAGTACTTC
TRBV7-9	TRBD1	NA	TRBJ2-7	CASSADRASEQYF	TGTGCCAGCAGCGCGGACAGGGCCAGCGAGCAGTACTTC
TRBV18	NA	NA	TRBJ1-3	CASSPGSGNTIYF	TGTGCCAGCTCACCGGGGTCTGGAAACACCATATATTTT
TRBV20-1	NA	NA	TRBJ2-1	CSASSEYNEQFF	TGCAGTGCTTCTAGCGAGTACAATGAGCAGTTCTTC
TRBV9	NA	NA	TRBJ2-5	CASSAVPQGSQYF	TGTGCCAGCAGCGCGGTTCCCCAAGGGTCCCAGTACTTC
TRBV28	TRBD2	NA	TRBJ2-5	CASSLYGTSGARGETQYF	TGTGCCAGCAGTTTATATGGGACTAGCGGAGCTCGGGGGGAGACCCAGTACTTC
TRBV29-1	TRBD1	NA	TRBJ2-5	CSVQQGAQETQYF	TGCAGCGTGCAACAGGGGGCTCAAGAGACCCAGTACTTC
TRBV7-2	NA	few	TRBJ2-1	CASSSYNPTYNEQFF	TGTGCCAGCAGCAGTTACAACCCAACCTACAATGAGCAGTTCTTC
TRBV7-2	NA	few	TRBJ2-7	CASSSQRAYEQYF	TGTGCCAGCAGCTCACAAAGGGCCTACGAGCAGTACTTC
TRBV29-1	TRBD1	few	TRBJ1-2	CSVEVPTGGYGYTF	TGCAGCGTTGAAGTACCCACAGGGGGCTATGGCTACACCTTC
TRBV28	NA	few	TRBJ1-2	CASRSLTLNYGYTF	TGTGCCAGCAGGTCTCTGACCCTTAACTATGGCTACACCTTC
TRBV12-3/TRBV12-4	TRBD2	once	TRBJ2-3	CASRLAGATDTQYF	TGTGCCAGCAGACTAGCGGGGGCCACAGATACGCAGTATTTT
TRBV7-2	NA	few	TRBJ1-5	CASSPRGPNQPQHF	TGTGCCAGCAGCCCCCGGGGCCCCAATCAGCCCCAGCATTTT
TRBV6-2/TRBV6-3	TRBD1	NA	TRBJ1-6	CASSNNRGNSPLHF	TGTGCCAGCAGCAACAACAGGGGTAATTCACCCCTCCACTTT
TRBV7-2	NA	few	TRBJ1-5	CASSFQHSNQPQHF	TGTGCCAGCAGCTTCCAGCATAGCAATCAGCCCCAGCATTTT
TRBV4-3	TRBD1	few	TRBJ2-1	CASSPRTGGLEQFF	TGCGCCAGCAGCCCCCGGACAGGGGGTCTTGAGCAGTTCTTC
TRBV10-2	TRBD2	few	TRBJ2-1	CASSEPGLSSYNEQFF	TGCGCCAGCAGTGAGCCGGGACTAAGCTCCTACAATGAGCAGTTCTTC
TRBV29-1	TRBD1	many	TRBJ2-3	CSVGDRREDTQYF	TGCAGCGTTGGGGACAGGAGAGAAGATACGCAGTATTTT
TRBV6-1	NA	few	TRBJ2-5	CASSDRDGQETQYF	TGTGCCAGCAGTGACCGGGACGGCCAAGAGACCCAGTACTTC
TRBV5-4	TRBD2	many	TRBJ2-5	CASSLMGTSGGQETQYF	TGTGCCAGCAGCTTGATGGGGACTAGCGGGGGTCAAGAGACCCAGTACTTC
TRBV25-1	NA	NA	TRBJ1-1	CASSEYGTEAFF	TGTGCCAGCAGTGAATATGGAACTGAAGCTTTCTTT
TRBV7-3	TRBD2	many	TRBJ2-2	CASSASSSGINTGELFF	TGTGCCAGCAGCGCATCCTCTAGCGGCATAAACACCGGGGAGCTGTTTTTT
TRBV7-9	NA	NA	TRBJ1-6	CASSSGTVSLPLHF	TGTGCCAGCAGCTCCGGGACCGTTTCTTTGCCCCTCCACTTT
TRBV7-9	TRBD2	many	TRBJ2-7	CASSRTSGAYYEQYF	TGTGCCAGCAGCAGGACTAGCGGGGCGTATTACGAGCAGTACTTC
TRBV6-6	TRBD1	few	TRBJ2-7	CASSYTSFDRGQGEQYF	TGTGCCAGCAGTTACACCTCCTTCGACAGGGGGCAAGGAGAGCAGTACTTC
TRBV25-1	TRBD1	many	TRBJ1-4	CASTPRDSEDEKLFF	TGTGCCAGCACCCCCCGGGACAGCGAAGATGAAAAACTGTTTTTT
TRBV4-3	TRBD2	NA	TRBJ2-3	CASSPRPGLATDTQYF	TGCGCCAGCAGCCCCAGACCGGGACTAGCGACAGATACGCAGTATTTT
TRBV5-5	NA	many	TRBJ2-3	CASSLGGASTDTQYF	TGTGCCAGCAGCTTGGGCGGGGCCAGCACAGATACGCAGTATTTT
TRBV6-4	NA	few	TRBJ2-2	CASSASGTNTGELFF	TGTGCCAGCAGTGCCAGTGGGACCAACACCGGGGAGCTGTTTTTT
TRBV10-2	NA	few	TRBJ1-3	CASSDRGGEGNTIYF	TGCGCCAGCAGTGACAGGGGAGGGGAAGGAAACACCATATATTTT
TRBV7-8	TRBD1	NA	TRBJ2-7	CASSSMGQPTSYEQYF	TGTGCCAGCAGCTCGATGGGACAGCCAACCTCCTACGAGCAGTACTTC
TRBV7-8	TRBD2	few	TRBJ2-1	CASSSSTSGTYNEQFF	TGTGCCAGCAGCTCGTCGACTAGCGGAACCTACAATGAGCAGTTCTTC
TRBV3-1	NA	many	TRBJ2-2	CASSQGAGLNTGELFF	TGTGCCAGCAGCCAAGGGGCGGGTCTGAACACCGGGGAGCTGTTTTTT
TRBV12-3/TRBV12-4	NA	few	TRBJ1-5	CASSPQGFENQPQHF	TGTGCCAGCAGTCCTCAGGGCTTTGAGAATCAGCCCCAGCATTTT
TRBV3-1	TRBD1	NA	TRBJ1-1	CASSRPGQGRAEAFF	TGTGCCAGCAGCCGGCCGGGACAGGGGAGGGCTGAAGCTTTCTTT
TRBV7-2	TRBD1	NA	TRBJ2-7	CASSSEGQGVYEQYF	TGTGCCAGCAGCTCAGAGGGACAGGGGGTCTACGAGCAGTACTTC
TRBV7-2	TRBD1	NA	TRBJ1-2	CASSRSGGTGIYGYTF	TGTGCCAGCAGCCGATCGGGGGGGACAGGGATATATGGCTACACCTTC
TRBV11-2	TRBD1	NA	TRBJ1-3	CVSSLGTGGSGNTIYF	TGTGTCAGCAGCTTAGGGACAGGGGGATCTGGAAACACCATATATTTT
TRBV27	NA	many	TRBJ1-2	CASSFDRNYGYTF	TGTGCCAGCAGTTTCGACAGGAACTATGGCTACACCTTC
TRBV6-2/TRBV6-3	NA	few	TRBJ2-4	CASTFRSLAKNIQYF	TGTGCCAGCACCTTTAGGTCGTTAGCCAAAAACATTCAGTACTTC
TRBV12-3/TRBV12-4	TRBD2	NA	TRBJ2-1	CASSTSGRVNEQFF	TGTGCCAGCAGTACTAGCGGGAGGGTCAATGAGCAGTTCTTC
TRBV15	NA	NA	TRBJ2-7	CATSRSHPPEQYF	TGTGCCACCAGCAGAAGTCACCCGCCAGAGCAGTACTTC
TRBV11-2	NA	NA	TRBJ2-5	CASSPGIGVYQETQYF	TGTGCCAGCAGCCCAGGAATCGGGGTCTACCAAGAGACCCAGTACTTC
TRBV7-2	NA	many	TRBJ2-7	CASSSEAYYEQYF	TGTGCCAGCAGCTCAGAAGCGTATTACGAGCAGTACTTC
TRBV14	NA	NA	TRBJ2-5	CASSQPHGETQYF	TGTGCCAGCAGCCAACCCCACGGGGAGACCCAGTACTTC
TRBV16	TRBD2	NA	TRBJ2-7	CASSPTREGYEQYF	TGTGCCAGCAGCCCCACGAGGGAGGGCTACGAGCAGTACTTC
TRBV7-9	TRBD2	NA	TRBJ2-3	CASSLISSGMTDTQYF	TGTGCCAGCAGCTTAATATCTAGCGGGATGACGGATACGCAGTATTTT
TRBV28	NA	many	TRBJ1-3	CASSRGGNTIYF	TGTGCCAGCAGCAGAGGGGGAAACACCATATATTTT
TRBV7-3	NA	many	TRBJ2-2	CASSLNTAANTGELFF	TGTGCCAGCAGCTTAAACACCGCAGCGAACACCGGGGAGCTGTTTTTT
TRBV5-1	NA	many	TRBJ2-7	CASSSEPQGKSYEQYF	TGCGCCAGCAGCTCCGAACCCCAGGGGAAATCCTACGAGCAGTACTTC
TRBV7-9	NA	many	TRBJ1-2	CASSLEAPLGGYGYTF	TGTGCCAGCAGCTTAGAGGCCCCTCTCGGAGGCTATGGCTACACCTTC
TRBV6-2/TRBV6-3	NA	NA	TRBJ2-2	CASSYWDTSTGELFF	TGTGCCAGCAGTTACTGGGATACTAGTACCGGGGAGCTGTTTTTT
TRBV18	NA	few	TRBJ1-1	CASSGRREAFF	TGTGCCAGCTCAGGGAGGAGGGAAGCTTTCTTT
TRBV5-6	TRBD2	few	TRBJ2-5	CASSGLAGGGDQETQYF	TGTGCCAGCAGCGGACTAGCGGGAGGGGGTGACCAAGAGACCCAGTACTTC
TRBV15	TRBD2	NA	TRBJ2-4	CATSRVPPPAGGIGYF	TGTGCCACCAGCAGAGTACCGCCCCCCGCGGGAGGAATAGGGTACTTC